This TCR beta chain appears in the sequencing data of a study of blood T cells in healthy people across ages (dated by TCRdb to the mid-2010s). With regard to the full study: In model experiments, template switching captured roughly one uniquely barcoded TCR beta cDNA molecule for every two T cells. To track age-related changes in TCR beta repertoire diversity, the study relied on deep sequencing normalized with unique cDNA molecular identifiers. The donors were divided into four age groups: young (average around 16 years), middle-aged (almost 40), aged (about 60) and long-lived (about 84). To avoid experimental bias, donors of different ages were randomly spread across the sequencing lanes. For two donors (one aged 18 to 29 and one aged 80 or older), the study analyzed two additional independent replicas of 1 million unique cDNA reads from the same blood draw. Broad study findings and their caveats: Total diversity estimates from one million sequenced T cells were considered lower bounds and underestimates. Compared with the aged group, the long-lived group had more naive CD4+ T cells, fewer expanded clones and increased TCR diversity, a pattern suggesting age selection. Observed TCR beta diversity per million T cells fell roughly linearly with age, and a significant reduction was already apparent by age around 40. Bulk unsorted PBMC profiling prevented conclusive comparison of naive and antigen-experienced compartments. Donor CMV infection status was unknown, potentially confounding age-related changes in expanded clonotypes. The percentage of naive T cells measured by flow cytometry correlated strongly with observed TCR beta diversity.

Donors were approximately 42 systemically healthy Caucasian individuals from Russia aged roughly 6 to 90 years. Roughly 9.5 milliliters of peripheral blood were drawn from each donor into EDTA-treated Vacutainer tubes. PBMCs were isolated by Ficoll-Paque density-gradient centrifugation, with at least 6 million obtained per sample. Total RNA was extracted from PBMCs with Trizol reagent, with at least 6 micrograms obtained per sample. For every donor, an aliquot of PBMCs went through flow cytometry to measure the percentages of naive CD45RAhigh/CD27high T cells. Concerning this clonotype itself: The antigen it recognizes is unknown. This may come from a read error, since a much larger clone is one base off.

Receptor amplification or capture employed 5' RACE. Instrument used: Illumina HiSeq 2500. A second roughly 6 to 12 cycle PCR used a sample-barcoded 5' primer and a J-beta primer mix. A unique molecular identifier was introduced onto each TCR beta cDNA molecule by a template-switch 5' adaptor carrying 12 random nucleotides. At least 2.5 million CDR3-containing paired-end reads were obtained from each sample. The Mint cDNA synthesis kit, primed by a TRBC-specific oligonucleotide, was used to synthesize first-strand cDNA from all RNA. Following uracil-DNA glycosylase treatment, a first 18-cycle PCR with universal primers M1SS and BC2_uni_R was performed on all cDNA. Concerning the study's data processing: For normalization, 1 million high-quality reads, each with a distinct molecular identifier, were randomly selected from each sample. Reads with shared molecular identifiers were discarded instead of being binned into consensus sequences. CDR3 identification, clonotype clustering and error correction used MiTCR with a Q25 quality threshold and the strictest error-elimination algorithm. A nonparametric unseen species model with Euler transformation was used to estimate a lower bound on total TCR beta diversity. TCRdb trimmed public reads at Q25 via fastp, called clones via MiXCR and kept in-frame beta chains. Each CDR3 protein appears once, grouped with its most common genes and DNA. TCRdb's processing, not the authors', yielded these V and J calls. A total of over 550,000 distinct CDR3 sequences appear in this sample, approximately 30% of them only once. The biggest ten clones account for approximately 15% of the sample.

The CDR3 covers 13 residues, taking in both the cysteine and the phenylalanine. Just the 39-base CDR3 DNA is kept, in frame starting at base 1. Deletion took 0 bases off V and 11 bases off J, with a span of 13 bases between the germline ends. CDR1 and CDR2, per the germline V gene, are SGHDN and FVKESK. The sequence was obtained from a woman older than 75 in good health. Source material: blood. In this chain, TRBV14 is recombined with TRBJ2-5, with no confidently assigned D gene. In nucleotides, the sequence is TGTGCCAGCAGCCAAGATCTCTTCAATGAGCAGTACTTC. Its amino acids are CASSQDLFNEQYF.